A single sample is the source of the 9 T cell receptor beta chains below, sequenced in a study of identical twins. TCRdb processed the 5' RACE reads anew with MiXCR; each CDR3 protein has one entry. This sample has roughly 350,000 distinct CDR3 sequences, with 8.5% to 10% found just once. Sequencing was carried out using naive T cells sorted from blood. Every receptor here comes from a woman aged 45 to 65 in good health.

This clonotype occurred many times. The DNA for the CDR3 is TGTGCCAGCAGTATACGGACTAGCGGGAATACAGATACGCAGTATTTT. Protein product: CASSIRTSGNTDTQYF. J is TRBJ2-3 and V is TRBV12-3 or TRBV12-4, with TRBD2 matching over 12 bases. V shed 5 bases, J shed 3 bases, and the junction held 6 bases outside the gene matches. This CDR3 has 16 amino acids.

The V gene is TRBV6-2 or TRBV6-3, the J gene TRBJ2-6; tentative D call: TRBD1 (6 bases). The CDR3 totals 19 residues. The V end lost 2 bases, the J end lost 0 bases, and 17 bases lay between the germline ends. Germline CDR1 reads MNHEY; CDR2 reads SVGEGT. The CDR3 region has the DNA TGTGCCAGCAGTTACACCACAGGGAGTGGCCTCTCTGGGGCCAACGTCCTGACTTTC. Protein sequence: CASSYTTGSGLSGANVLTF.

V and J are TRBV5-1 and TRBJ2-7; 7 positions agree with TRBD1. V lost 0 bases to trimming and J lost 4 bases; unmatched junction nucleotides: 10. CDR1 and CDR2 (germline): SGHRS, YFSETQ. The CDR3 runs 16 residues. DNA of the CDR3: TGCGCCAGCAGCTTGGCCGGGGACAGAGCCTATTACGAGCAGTACTTC. Translated, it gives CASSLAGDRAYYEQYF. Full variable domain (outside the CDR3, taken from reference TRBV5-1 and TRBJ2-7): KAGVTQTPRYLIKTRGQQVTLSCSPISGHRSVSWYQQTPGQGLQFLFEYFSETQRNKGNFPGRFSGRQFSNSRSEMNVSTLELGDSALYLCASSLAGDRAYYEQYFGPGTRLTVT.

This clonotype has at least ten counts. This chain uses TRBV12-3 or TRBV12-4 with TRBJ1-2; D gene uncertain. Trimming removed 3 bases at V and 6 bases at J, with 8 bases between. The CDR3 loop spans 12 amino acids. The CDR3 reads CASSLRRDGYTF. The CDR3 coding sequence is TGTGCCAGCAGTTTGAGGAGGGATGGCTACACCTTC.

This clonotype was recorded a few times. This chain joins TRBV27 and TRBJ2-7, with 9 bases matching TRBD2. CDR1 and CDR2 from the germline V gene are MNHEY and SMNVEV (reference sequence). This CDR3 is 15 amino acids long. The V gene end was trimmed by 5 bases and the J gene end by 4 bases; junction bases not matched to a gene: 9. The CDR3 spells CASSPLTSGEYEQYF. The CDR3 DNA sequence: TGTGCCAGCAGTCCCTTGACTAGCGGAGAATACGAGCAGTACTTC.

The chain is built from TRBV9 and TRBJ2-1; maybe TRBD2 (6 bases). The CDR3 has 15 amino acids. Germline V lookup: CDR1 SGDLS, CDR2 YYNGEE. Deletions cut 3 bases from V and 1 base from J, with 11 bases between. Here the CDR3 reads CASSDTGTSYNEQFF. The CDR3 nucleotides read TGTGCCAGCAGCGATACCGGGACTTCCTACAATGAGCAGTTCTTC.

The DNA for the CDR3 is TGCGCCAGCAGCGGCGGGACCTTAAGGGAAGAGACCCAGTACTTC. Encoded protein: CASSGGTLREETQYF. The rearrangement links TRBV5-1 to TRBJ2-5; tentative D call: TRBD2 (6 bases). Per the germline V gene, CDR1 is SGHRS and CDR2 is YFSETQ. This CDR3 spans 15 amino acids. Trimming stripped 4 bases from V and 3 bases from J, with 16 bases between.

The CDR3 nucleotides read TGTGCCAGCAGTGAGAATTACCGCCGACAGTTCTTC. Its protein product is CASSENYRRQFF. The chain uses TRBV25-1 and TRBJ2-1; no clear D gene. Trimming stripped 3 bases from V and 13 bases from J, with 13 bases between. Germline CDR1 reads MGHDK; CDR2 reads SYGVNS. This CDR3 region has 12 residues.

Only a few counts were recorded for this clonotype. The V call is TRBV15, the J call TRBJ2-6; D is possibly TRBD2 (6 bases). The germline gives CDR1 LNHNV, CDR2 YYDKDF (reference sequence). Trimming pared 0 bases from V and 3 bases from J, leaving 15 bases between. The CDR3 extends over 18 amino acids. CDR3: CATSRDLGGEVGANVLTF. CDR3 bases: TGTGCCACCAGCAGAGATCTAGGCGGGGAGGTTGGGGCCAACGTCCTGACTTTC.